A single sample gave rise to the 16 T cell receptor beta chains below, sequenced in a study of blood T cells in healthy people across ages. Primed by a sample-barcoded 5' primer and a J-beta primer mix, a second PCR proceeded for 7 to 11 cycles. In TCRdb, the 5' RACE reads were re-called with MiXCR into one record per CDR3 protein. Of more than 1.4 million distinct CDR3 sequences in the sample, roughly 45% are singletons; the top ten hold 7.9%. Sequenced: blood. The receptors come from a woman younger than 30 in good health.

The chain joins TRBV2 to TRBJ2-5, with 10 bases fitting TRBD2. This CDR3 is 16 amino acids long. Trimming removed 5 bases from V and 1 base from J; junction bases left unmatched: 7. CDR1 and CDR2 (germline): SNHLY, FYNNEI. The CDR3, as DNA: TGTGCCAGCAGTACCGGACTAGCGGCGGTCCAAGAGACCCAGTACTTC. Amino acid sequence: CASSTGLAAVQETQYF.

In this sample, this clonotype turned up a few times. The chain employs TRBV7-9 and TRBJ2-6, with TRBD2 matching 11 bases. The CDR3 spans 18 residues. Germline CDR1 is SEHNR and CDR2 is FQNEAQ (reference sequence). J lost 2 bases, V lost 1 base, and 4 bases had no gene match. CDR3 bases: TGTGCCAGCAGCTTAGAGATTAGCGGGAGGGCTGGGGCCAACGTCCTGACTTTC. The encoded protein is CASSLEISGRAGANVLTF.

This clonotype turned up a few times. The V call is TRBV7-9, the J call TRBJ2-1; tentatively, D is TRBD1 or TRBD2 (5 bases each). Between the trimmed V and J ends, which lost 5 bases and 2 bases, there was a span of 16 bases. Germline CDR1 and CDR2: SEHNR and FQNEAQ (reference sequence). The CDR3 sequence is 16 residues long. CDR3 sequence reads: CASSPKGSDAYNEQFF. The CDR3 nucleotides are TGTGCCAGCAGCCCTAAGGGGAGCGACGCCTACAATGAGCAGTTCTTC.

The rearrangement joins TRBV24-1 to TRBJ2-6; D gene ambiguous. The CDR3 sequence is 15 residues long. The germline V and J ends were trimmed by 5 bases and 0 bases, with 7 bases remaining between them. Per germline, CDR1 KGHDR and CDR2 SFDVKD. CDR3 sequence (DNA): TGTGCCACCAGTGTTGTAGGCTCTGGGGCCAACGTCCTGACTTTC. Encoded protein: CATSVVGSGANVLTF.

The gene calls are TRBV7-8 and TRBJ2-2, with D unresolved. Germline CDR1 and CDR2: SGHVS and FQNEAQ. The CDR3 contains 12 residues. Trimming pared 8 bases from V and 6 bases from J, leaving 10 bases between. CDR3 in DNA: TGTGCCAGCGCTCCCGGCTCCGGGGAGCTGTTTTTT. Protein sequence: CASAPGSGELFF.

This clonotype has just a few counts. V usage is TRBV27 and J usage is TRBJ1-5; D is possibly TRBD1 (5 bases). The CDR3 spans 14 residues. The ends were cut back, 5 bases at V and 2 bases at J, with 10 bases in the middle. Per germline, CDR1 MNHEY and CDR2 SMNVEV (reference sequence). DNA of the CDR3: TGTGCCAGCAGTACCCGGGGCGGCAATCAGCCCCAGCATTTT. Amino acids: CASSTRGGNQPQHF.

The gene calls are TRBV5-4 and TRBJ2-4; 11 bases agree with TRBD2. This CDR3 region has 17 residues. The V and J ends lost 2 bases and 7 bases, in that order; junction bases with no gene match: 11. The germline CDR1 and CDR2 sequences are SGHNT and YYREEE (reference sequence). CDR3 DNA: TGTGCCAGCAGCTTAATTGGGACTAGCGGCCCGGGGAACATTCAGTACTTC. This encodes CASSLIGTSGPGNIQYF.

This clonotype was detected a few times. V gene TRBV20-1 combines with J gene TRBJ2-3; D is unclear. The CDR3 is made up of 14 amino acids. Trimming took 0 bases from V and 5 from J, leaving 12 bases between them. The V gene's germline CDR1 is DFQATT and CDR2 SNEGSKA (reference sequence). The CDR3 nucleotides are TGCAGTGCTAGAGATCTTACCCTAGTAGATACGCAGTATTTT. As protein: CSARDLTLVDTQYF.

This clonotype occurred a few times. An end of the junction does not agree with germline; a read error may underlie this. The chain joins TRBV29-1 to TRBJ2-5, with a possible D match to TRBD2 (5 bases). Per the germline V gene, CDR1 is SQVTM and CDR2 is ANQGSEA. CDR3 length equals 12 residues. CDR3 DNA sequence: TGTTCTGCAGCGGAAGGACAAGAGACCCAGTACTTC. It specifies CSAAEGQETQYF.

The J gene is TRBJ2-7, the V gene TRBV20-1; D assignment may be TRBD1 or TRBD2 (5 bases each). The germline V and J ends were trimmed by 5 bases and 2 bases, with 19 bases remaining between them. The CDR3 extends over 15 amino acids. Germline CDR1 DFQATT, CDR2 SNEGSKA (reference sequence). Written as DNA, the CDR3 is TGCAGTGCTCCCCCTTCGGAGAGGGGCCCCTACGAGCAGTACTTC. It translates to CSAPPSERGPYEQYF.

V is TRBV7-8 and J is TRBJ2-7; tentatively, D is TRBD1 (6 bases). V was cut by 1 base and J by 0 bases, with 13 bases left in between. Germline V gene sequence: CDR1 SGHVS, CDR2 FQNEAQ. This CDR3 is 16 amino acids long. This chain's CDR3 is CASSLGPRGSSYEQYF. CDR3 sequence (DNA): TGTGCCAGCAGCTTAGGGCCCAGGGGCAGCTCCTACGAGCAGTACTTC.

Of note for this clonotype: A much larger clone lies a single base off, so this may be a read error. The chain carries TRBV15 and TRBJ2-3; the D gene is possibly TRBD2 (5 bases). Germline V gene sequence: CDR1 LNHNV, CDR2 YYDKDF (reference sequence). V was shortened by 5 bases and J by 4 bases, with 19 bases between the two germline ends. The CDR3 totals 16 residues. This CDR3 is CATSGGNGDGSDTQYF. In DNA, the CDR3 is TGTGCCACCAGCGGAGGCAATGGAGACGGGTCAGATACGCAGTATTTT. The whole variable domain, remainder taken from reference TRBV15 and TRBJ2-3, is DAMVIQNPRYQVTQFGKPVTLSCSQTLNHNVMYWYQQKSSQAPKLLFHYYDKDFNNEADTPDNFQSRRPNTSFCFLDIRSPGLGDTAMYLCATSGGNGDGSDTQYFGPGTRLTVL.

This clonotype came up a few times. The chain's CDR3 is CASSLGISSTDTQYF. The DNA of the CDR3 is TGTGCCAGCAGCTTAGGGATCTCTAGCACAGATACGCAGTATTTT. This chain connects TRBV7-7 to TRBJ2-3; D unresolved. This CDR3 is 15 amino acids long. Trimming left V 1 base short and J 0 bases short, with 8 bases between. Germline V lookup: CDR1 SSHAT, CDR2 FNYEAQ (reference sequence).

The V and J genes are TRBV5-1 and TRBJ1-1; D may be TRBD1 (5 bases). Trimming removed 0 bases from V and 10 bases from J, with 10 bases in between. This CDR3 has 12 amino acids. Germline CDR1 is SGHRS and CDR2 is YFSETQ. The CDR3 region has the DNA TGCGCCAGCAGCTTGGTTCTGACAGCAGCTTTCTTT. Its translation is CASSLVLTAAFF.

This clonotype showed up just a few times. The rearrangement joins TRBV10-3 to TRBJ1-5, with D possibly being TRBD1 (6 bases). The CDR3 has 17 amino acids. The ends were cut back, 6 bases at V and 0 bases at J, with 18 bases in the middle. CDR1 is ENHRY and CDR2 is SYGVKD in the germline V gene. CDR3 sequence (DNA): TGTGCCATCAGCGGCGCGGGAGGGACAAATAGCAATCAGCCCCAGCATTTT. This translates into CAISGAGGTNSNQPQHF.

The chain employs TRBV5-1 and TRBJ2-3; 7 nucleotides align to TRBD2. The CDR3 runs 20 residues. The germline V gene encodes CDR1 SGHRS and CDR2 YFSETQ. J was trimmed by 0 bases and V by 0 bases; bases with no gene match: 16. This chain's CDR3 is CASSLGFSIPGGSSTDTQYF. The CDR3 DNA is TGCGCCAGCAGCTTGGGTTTCAGTATACCGGGGGGATCTAGCACAGATACGCAGTATTTT. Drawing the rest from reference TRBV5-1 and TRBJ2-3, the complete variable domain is KAGVTQTPRYLIKTRGQQVTLSCSPISGHRSVSWYQQTPGQGLQFLFEYFSETQRNKGNFPGRFSGRQFSNSRSEMNVSTLELGDSALYLCASSLGFSIPGGSSTDTQYFGPGTRLTVL.